This T cell receptor (beta chain) emerged from a study of T cell responses to AZD1222 COVID-19 vaccine. Study-wide results and limits: All repertoire sampling was performed exclusively after the peak T cell response. Clonal diversity may have been underestimated in mostly white British donors.

The method was immunoSEQ multiplex PCR; TCRdb's version includes in-frame clones alone and lacks a portion of them. The sample records roughly 80,000 clones, 88% being singletons. CDR1 SGHVS and CDR2 FNYEAQ come from the germline V gene. The V end was cut by 2 bases, the J end by 2 bases, with 16 bases between. The CDR3 runs to 16 residues. With regard to this clone: What it binds is not known.

The source material was peripheral blood, sampled on day 0 of MenACWY control vaccination. This receptor was taken from an adult in good health. The chain joins TRBV7-6 to TRBJ2-7; D possibly matches TRBD1 or TRBD2 (5 bases each). The CDR3 DNA reads TGTGCCAGCAGCTTAAACCCCGGGGCAGGGCCCTACGAGCAGTACTTC. Translated: CASSLNPGAGPYEQYF.